The clone carrying this T cell receptor (beta chain) was counted a single time. The antigen is unknown. This sample was taken from a study of OX40 agonist ivuxolimab in advanced cancers. Study conclusions and caveats: Expanded peripheral T-cell antigen specificity went undetermined. Fewer expanded clones were found on average in CD4+ than in CD8+ T cells.

Clones were read by immunoSEQ multiplex PCR, and TCRdb kept only the in-frame ones, dropping some. Among approximately 76,000 clones listed, approximately 86% were seen once. Exclusion of a patient followed from autoimmune disease history or systemic immunosuppression. Blood specimens came from baseline, cycle 4 day 1, and cycle 7 day 1. Trimming took 7 bases from V and 5 from J; bases not matched to a gene: 8. The length of the CDR3 is 14 residues. The germline V gene encodes CDR1 MNHNS and CDR2 SASEGT. The clonotype comes from an adult with an advanced solid tumor such as melanoma, head and neck, liver or kidney cancer. The sequences come from CD4+ or CD8+ T cells sorted from blood, collected in a trial of the OX40 agonist ivuxolimab. The chain combines TRBV6-1 with TRBJ2-3; 8 nucleotides align to TRBD2. The CDR3 sequence is CASIRAGVGDTQYF. The DNA for the CDR3 is TGTGCCAGCATTAGAGCGGGAGTTGGAGATACGCAGTATTTT.